The rows below give T cell receptor beta chains drawn from one sample of a study of blood T cell repertoires in COVID-19. Sequenced by immunoSEQ multiplex PCR; TCRdb stores in-frame clones only, minus some. The table records around 310,000 clones, 88% of them present only once. Sequenced: peripheral blood. The origin of the receptors is a woman between 45 and 60 years old with active or convalescent COVID-19. The CDR3 runs from the conserved cysteine through the conserved F or W. Fields, in order: D gene, clone size, V gene, J gene, CDR3 protein, CDR3 DNA. A D gene is named only where the DNA matches it firmly. Only some rows state a clone size, as once, few, many or a class for expanded clones.

-	-	TRBV19	TRBJ1-5	CASSIGASGTHNQPQHF	TGTGCCAGTAGTATCGGAGCTTCCGGGACACACAATCAGCCCCAGCATTTT
TRBD2	-	TRBV13	TRBJ2-1	CASREAILSGTYNEQFF	TGTGCCAGCAGGGAGGCCATCCTTAGCGGGACCTACAATGAGCAGTTCTTC
-	-	TRBV4-2	TRBJ2-6	CASSQDFTASGANVLTF	TGTGCCAGCAGCCAAGATTTTACAGCCTCTGGGGCCAACGTCCTGACTTTC
TRBD1	-	TRBV27	TRBJ2-3	CASSPRTGRNTQYF	TGTGCCAGCAGTCCCCGGACAGGTAGAAATACGCAGTATTTT
TRBD1	-	TRBV19	TRBJ1-4	CASRKGDRDNEKLFF	TGTGCCAGTAGAAAGGGGGACAGGGATAATGAAAAACTGTTTTTT
TRBD1	-	TRBV29-1	TRBJ1-2	CSVGKSGTGGYNYGYTF	TGCAGCGTTGGCAAGTCCGGGACAGGGGGATATAACTATGGCTACACCTTC
-	-	TRBV2	TRBJ1-2	CASTRGINYGYTF	TGTGCCAGCACCCGGGGGATTAACTATGGCTACACCTTC
TRBD1	-	TRBV12-3/TRBV12-4	TRBJ1-2	CASSDRGSGGYTF	TGTGCCAGCAGTGACAGGGGCTCTGGTGGCTACACCTTC
-	-	TRBV6-6	TRBJ1-2	CASSLDGSYGYTF	TGTGCCAGCAGTTTGGACGGGAGCTATGGCTACACCTTC
-	-	TRBV3-1/TRBV3-2	TRBJ2-1	CASSQASGYEQFF	TGTGCCAGCAGCCAAGCTTCGGGTTATGAGCAGTTCTTC
TRBD1	-	TRBV5-4	TRBJ2-7	CASSYPGQGAYEQYF	TGTGCCAGCAGCTATCCGGGACAGGGGGCGTACGAGCAGTACTTC
-	once	TRBV9	TRBJ1-2	CASSTGTQTFLSIYGYTF	TGTGCCAGCAGCACCGGGACACAAACGTTTCTATCGATCTATGGCTACACCTTC
TRBD2	-	TRBV7-8	TRBJ2-7	CASSPGALAGSYEQYF	TGTGCCAGCAGCCCAGGCGCACTAGCGGGTTCCTACGAGCAGTACTTC
-	once	TRBV27	TRBJ1-4	CASSSPGQVNEKLFF	TGTGCCAGCAGTTCACCGGGACAAGTAAATGAAAAACTGTTTTTT
-	-	TRBV28	TRBJ1-1	CASNTPGLGAFF	TGTGCCAGCAATACCCCCGGACTCGGAGCTTTCTTT
TRBD1	-	TRBV19	TRBJ2-1	CASKGTGEVYEQFF	TGTGCCAGTAAAGGGACAGGGGAGGTCTATGAGCAGTTCTTC
-	-	TRBV5-5	TRBJ2-1	CASSIRGGSSYNEQFF	TGTGCCAGCAGCATTAGAGGGGGAAGCTCCTACAATGAGCAGTTCTTC
-	-	TRBV27	TRBJ2-7	CASRLLALYSYEQYF	TGTGCCAGCAGGTTACTAGCCCTTTACTCCTACGAGCAGTACTTC
-	-	TRBV4-1	TRBJ1-2	CASSQGESPNYGYTF	TGCGCCAGCAGCCAGGGCGAGAGCCCGAACTATGGCTACACCTTC
-	-	TRBV6-2/TRBV6-3	TRBJ1-1	CASSSVSLNTEAFF	TGTGCCAGCAGTTCGGTTTCCCTCAATACTGAAGCTTTCTTT
TRBD1	-	TRBV18	TRBJ1-1	CASSQTQGSAEAFF	TGTGCCAGCTCACAAACACAGGGGAGCGCTGAAGCTTTCTTT
TRBD1	-	TRBV7-2	TRBJ1-5	CASSLTFGTAPFQPQHF	TGTGCCAGCAGCCTGACTTTTGGGACAGCTCCCTTCCAGCCCCAGCATTTT
TRBD1	once	TRBV7-2	TRBJ1-6	CASSSTGTGSNSPLHF	TGTGCCAGCAGCTCAACCGGGACAGGATCCAATTCACCCCTCCACTTT
-	-	TRBV9	TRBJ2-3	CASSVRNTGDTQYF	TGTGCCAGCAGCGTACGGAACACGGGAGATACGCAGTATTTT
-	-	TRBV6-5	TRBJ1-1	CASSWRQNTEAFF	TGTGCCAGCAGTTGGAGGCAGAACACTGAAGCTTTCTTT
-	-	TRBV7-9	TRBJ1-2	CASSLGGGANYGYTF	TGTGCCAGCAGCTTGGGTGGAGGGGCAAACTATGGCTACACCTTC
-	-	TRBV28	TRBJ1-1	CASSSSDPVRPLW	TGTGCCAGCAGCTCTTCCGACCCAGTCAGGCCGTTATGG